This TCR beta chain was found in a study of blood T cells in healthy people across ages. Study-level results: Estimates drawn from one million T cells were deemed to understate diversity. Per million T cells, the diversity of TCR beta decreased roughly linearly as age advanced.

A few counts support this clonotype. What it recognizes is unknown. Together with a sample-barcoded 5' primer, a J-beta primer mix was included in a second PCR lasting about 6 to 11 cycles. TCRdb re-derived calls from the 5' RACE reads in MiXCR, one entry per CDR3 protein. The data show 800,000 to 1,300,000 distinct CDR3 sequences, roughly a quarter seen once. CDR3 length equals 16 residues. CDR1 is SGHRS, CDR2 YFSETQ, per germline. With V trimmed by 0 bases and J by 2 bases, 4 bases remained unmatched. These data were also reused for a study on T cells of mothers and their children. That source reports: Reads obtained per mother exceeded 10 million TCR beta CDR3 reads, with several million obtained per child. Slightly higher but non-significant overlap marked related mother-child pairs versus unrelated pairs.

V gene TRBV5-1 combines with J gene TRBJ2-7, with 11 bases identical to TRBD2. The clonotype comes from a girl aged 2-10 years in good health. Sample: blood. CDR3 DNA sequence: TGCGCCAGCAGCTTGGAGGCTAGCGGGGGGCCCTACGAGCAGTACTTC. Translated, it gives CASSLEASGGPYEQYF.